This TCR beta chain comes out of a study of prognosis after radiotherapy for stage I lung cancer. Study details: Enrolled patients (over twelve men, roughly six women) had a median age of approximately 74 years and an age range of about 53 to 95 years. General study findings and limits: Shannon entropy (measured after stereotactic body radiation therapy) was lower in patients who went on to develop distant metastases.

Deletions cut 6 bases from V and 4 bases from J, with 13 bases between. CDR3 length: 13 amino acids. CDR1 and CDR2 from the germline V gene are MDHEN and SYDVKM. Amplification of TCR beta CDR3 from genomic DNA used two-round multiplex PCR. The first round of PCR was done with primers that matched each TRBV and TRBJ gene. TCRdb re-analysed the multiplex PCR reads in MiXCR, keeping a single row per CDR3 protein. Of some 15,000 distinct CDR3 sequences in the sample, around 27% were seen once. On this clonotype: Its antigen is still unknown. This likely traces to a read error, being one base from a far larger clone.

The chain employs TRBV28 and TRBJ2-7; the D is unclear. This clonotype was sampled from a donor aged 50 or older with non-small cell lung cancer. The material was PBMCs, obtained before or after stereotactic body radiation therapy (not recorded which). The CDR3 DNA reads TGTGCCAGCAGCCCCCGGGCAGGATACGAGCAGTACTTC. It is translated as CASSPRAGYEQYF.